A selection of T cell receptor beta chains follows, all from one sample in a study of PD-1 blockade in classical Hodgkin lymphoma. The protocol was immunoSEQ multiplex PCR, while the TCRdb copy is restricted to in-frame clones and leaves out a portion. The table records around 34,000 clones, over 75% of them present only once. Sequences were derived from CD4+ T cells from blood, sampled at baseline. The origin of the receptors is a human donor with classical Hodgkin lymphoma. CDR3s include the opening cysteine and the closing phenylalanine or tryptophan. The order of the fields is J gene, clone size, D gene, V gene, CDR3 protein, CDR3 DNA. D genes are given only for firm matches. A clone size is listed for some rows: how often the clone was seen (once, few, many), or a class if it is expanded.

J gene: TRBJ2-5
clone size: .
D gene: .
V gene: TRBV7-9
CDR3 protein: CASSFDSGTQYF
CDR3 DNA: TGTGCCAGCAGCTTCGACAGTGGGACCCAGTACTTC

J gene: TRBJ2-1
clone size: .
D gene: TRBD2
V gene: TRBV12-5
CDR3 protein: CASVPSGLAFNEQFF
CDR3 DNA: TGTGCTAGTGTCCCGTCGGGACTAGCTTTCAATGAGCAGTTCTTC

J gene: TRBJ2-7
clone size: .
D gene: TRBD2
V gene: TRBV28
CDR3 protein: CASSPRGEGRREQYF
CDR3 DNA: TGTGCCAGCAGTCCAAGAGGGGAGGGAAGGAGGGAGCAGTACTTC

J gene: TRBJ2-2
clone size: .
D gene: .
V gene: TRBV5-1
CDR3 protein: CASSARGTNSNTGELFF
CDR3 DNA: TGCGCCAGCAGCGCCCGAGGGACCAATTCGAACACCGGGGAGCTGTTTTTT

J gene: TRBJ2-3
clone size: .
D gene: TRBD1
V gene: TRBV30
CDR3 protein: CAWLTGGSTDTQYF
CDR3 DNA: TGTGCCTGGCTTACAGGGGGCAGCACAGATACGCAGTATTTT

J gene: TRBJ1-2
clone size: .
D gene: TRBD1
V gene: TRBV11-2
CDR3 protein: CASTSTGFYGYTF
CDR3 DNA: TGTGCCAGCACATCGACAGGGTTCTATGGCTACACCTTC

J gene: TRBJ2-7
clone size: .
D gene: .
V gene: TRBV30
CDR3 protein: CAWSRRLTDYEQYF
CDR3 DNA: TGTGCCTGGAGTCGGCGGCTCACCGACTACGAGCAGTACTTC

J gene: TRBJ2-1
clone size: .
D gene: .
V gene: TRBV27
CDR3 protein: CASSKGGGRVSYNEQFF
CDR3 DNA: TGTGCCAGCAGTAAGGGGGGCGGGAGAGTTTCGTACAATGAGCAGTTCTTC

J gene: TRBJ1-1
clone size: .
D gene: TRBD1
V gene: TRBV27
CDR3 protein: CASSPGGNTEAFF
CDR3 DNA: TGTGCCAGCAGTCCAGGGGGGAACACTGAAGCTTTCTTT

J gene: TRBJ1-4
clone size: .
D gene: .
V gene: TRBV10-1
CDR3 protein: CASSDVAGSEKLFF
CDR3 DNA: TGCGCCAGCAGCGACGTCGCAGGGTCGGAAAAACTGTTTTTT

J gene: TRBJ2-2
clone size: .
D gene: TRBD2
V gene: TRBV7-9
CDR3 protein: CASSLTSGRTGELFF
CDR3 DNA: TGTGCCAGCAGCCTGACTAGCGGGAGGACCGGGGAGCTGTTTTTT

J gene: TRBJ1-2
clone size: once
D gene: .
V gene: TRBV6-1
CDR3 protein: CASSGGGPNYGYTF
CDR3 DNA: TGTGCCAGCAGTGGGGGGGGCCCTAACTATGGCTACACCTTC

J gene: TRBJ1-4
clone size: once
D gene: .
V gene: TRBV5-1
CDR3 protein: CASSLGSTGAPNEKLFF
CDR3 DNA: TGCGCCAGCAGCTTGGGGAGTACGGGGGCGCCTAATGAAAAACTGTTTTTT

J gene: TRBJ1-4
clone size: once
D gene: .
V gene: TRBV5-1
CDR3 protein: CASSLGGLANEKLFF
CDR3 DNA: TGCGCCAGCAGCTTAGGGGGGCTTGCTAATGAAAAACTGTTTTTT

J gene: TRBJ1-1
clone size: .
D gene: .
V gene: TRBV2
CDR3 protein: CASAMGAFRYTEAFF
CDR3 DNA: TGTGCCAGCGCAATGGGCGCTTTTAGATACACTGAAGCTTTCTTT

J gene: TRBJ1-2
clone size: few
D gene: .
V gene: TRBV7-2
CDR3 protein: CASSLVRDYGYTF
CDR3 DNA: TGTGCCAGCAGCTTAGTCAGGGACTATGGCTACACCTTC

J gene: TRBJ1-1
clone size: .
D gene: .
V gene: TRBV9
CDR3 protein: CASSETANTEAFF
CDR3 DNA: TGTGCCAGCAGCGAGACAGCGAACACTGAAGCTTTCTTT

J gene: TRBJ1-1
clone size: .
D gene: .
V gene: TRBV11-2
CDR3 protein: CASSLDLRDAPFF
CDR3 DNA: TGTGCCAGCAGCTTAGATCTTAGAGACGCGCCTTTCTTT

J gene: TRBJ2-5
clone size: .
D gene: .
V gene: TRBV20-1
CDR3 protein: CSARIDSSQYF
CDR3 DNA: TGCAGTGCTAGAATTGATTCCTCGCAGTACTTC

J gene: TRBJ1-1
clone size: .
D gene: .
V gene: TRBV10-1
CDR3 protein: CASSDGQPPWGAFF
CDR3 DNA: TGCGCCAGCAGTGATGGACAGCCACCGTGGGGAGCTTTCTTT

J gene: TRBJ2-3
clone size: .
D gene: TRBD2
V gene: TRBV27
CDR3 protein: CASSRRTSGSTDTQYF
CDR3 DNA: TGTGCCAGCAGTCGCCGGACTAGCGGAAGCACAGATACGCAGTATTTT

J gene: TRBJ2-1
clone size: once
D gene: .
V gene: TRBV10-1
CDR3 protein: CASSESGTPLGIEQFF
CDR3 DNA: TGCGCCAGCAGTGAGTCTGGGACTCCTCTCGGAATTGAGCAGTTCTTC

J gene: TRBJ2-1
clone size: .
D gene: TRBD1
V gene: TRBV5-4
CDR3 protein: CASSSGTGRFVGQFF
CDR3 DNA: TGTGCCAGCAGCTCGGGGACAGGACGCTTCGTTGGGCAGTTCTTC

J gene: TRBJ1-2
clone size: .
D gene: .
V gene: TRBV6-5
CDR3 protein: CASSYSSPLNYGYTF
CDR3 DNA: TGTGCCAGCAGTTACTCGAGTCCGCTTAACTATGGCTACACCTTC

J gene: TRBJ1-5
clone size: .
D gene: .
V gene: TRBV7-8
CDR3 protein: CASSLGAGLIRGPQHF
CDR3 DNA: TGTGCCAGCAGCTTAGGCGCAGGCCTCATCCGGGGGCCCCAGCATTTT

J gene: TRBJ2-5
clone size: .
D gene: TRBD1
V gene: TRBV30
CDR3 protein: CAWSRGQGPETQYF
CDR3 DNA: TGTGCCTGGAGCAGGGGACAGGGCCCAGAGACCCAGTACTTC

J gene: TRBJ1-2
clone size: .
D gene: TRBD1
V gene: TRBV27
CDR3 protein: CASRPYGQAGDYGYTF
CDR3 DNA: TGTGCCAGCAGGCCCTACGGACAGGCAGGTGACTATGGCTACACCTTC

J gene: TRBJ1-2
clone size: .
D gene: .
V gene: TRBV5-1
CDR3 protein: CASSLAFRADHGYTF
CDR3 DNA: TGCGCCAGCAGCTTGGCCTTTCGGGCTGACCATGGCTACACCTTC

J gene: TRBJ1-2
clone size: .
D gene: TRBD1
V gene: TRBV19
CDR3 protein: CASSGTGWNYGYTF
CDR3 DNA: TGTGCCAGTAGCGGGACAGGGTGGAACTATGGCTACACCTTC

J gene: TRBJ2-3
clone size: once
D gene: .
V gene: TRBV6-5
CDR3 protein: CASRRTGKADTQYF
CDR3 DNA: TGTGCCAGCAGGCGTACAGGGAAAGCAGATACGCAGTATTTT

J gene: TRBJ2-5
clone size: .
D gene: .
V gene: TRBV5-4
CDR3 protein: CASSLAPTEGNQYF
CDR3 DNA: TGTGCCAGCAGCTTAGCCCCAACGGAGGGGAACCAGTACTTC

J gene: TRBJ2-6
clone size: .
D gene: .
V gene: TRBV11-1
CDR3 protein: CASSLADSSSGANVLTF
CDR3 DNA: TGTGCCAGCAGCTTAGCGGACAGCAGCTCTGGGGCCAACGTCCTGACTTTC

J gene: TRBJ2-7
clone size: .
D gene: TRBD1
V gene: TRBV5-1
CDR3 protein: CASSLGTGGREQYF
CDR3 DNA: TGCGCCAGCAGCTTGGGGACAGGGGGGCGGGAGCAGTACTTC

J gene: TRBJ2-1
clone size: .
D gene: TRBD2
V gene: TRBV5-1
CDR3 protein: CASSLVAAGGNEQFF
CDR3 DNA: TGCGCCAGCAGCTTGGTTGCAGCGGGAGGGAATGAGCAGTTCTTC

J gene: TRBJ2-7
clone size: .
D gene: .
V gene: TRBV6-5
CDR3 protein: CASSLDTAPYEQYF
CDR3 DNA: TGTGCCAGCAGCCTGGACACCGCTCCCTACGAGCAGTACTTC

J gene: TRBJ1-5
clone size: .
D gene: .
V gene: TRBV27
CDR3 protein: CASSLYVGQGGNQPQHF
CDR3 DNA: TGTGCCAGCAGTTTATATGTCGGGCAGGGTGGCAATCAGCCCCAGCATTTT

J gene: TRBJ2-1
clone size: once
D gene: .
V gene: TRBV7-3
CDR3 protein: CASSSVRGSGQFF
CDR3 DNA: TGTGCCAGCAGCTCGGTGCGGGGTAGCGGGCAGTTCTTC

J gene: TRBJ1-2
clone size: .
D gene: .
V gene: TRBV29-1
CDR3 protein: CSVDPDGSYGYTF
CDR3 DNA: TGCAGCGTTGACCCAGACGGATCCTATGGCTACACCTTC

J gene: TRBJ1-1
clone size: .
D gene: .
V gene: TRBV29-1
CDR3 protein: CSVFPDVNTEAFF
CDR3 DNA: TGCAGCGTCTTTCCCGACGTGAACACTGAAGCTTTCTTT

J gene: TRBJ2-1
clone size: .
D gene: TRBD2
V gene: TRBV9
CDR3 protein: CASSVDGRTTNEQFF
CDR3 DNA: TGTGCCAGCAGCGTAGACGGGAGGACTACCAATGAGCAGTTCTTC

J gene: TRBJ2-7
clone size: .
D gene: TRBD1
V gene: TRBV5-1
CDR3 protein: CASSYGTEDTYEQYF
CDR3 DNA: TGCGCCAGCAGCTATGGGACAGAGGACACCTACGAGCAGTACTTC

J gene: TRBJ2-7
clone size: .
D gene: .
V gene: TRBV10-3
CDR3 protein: CAISESRGDYEQYF
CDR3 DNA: TGTGCCATCAGTGAGTCAAGGGGGGATTACGAGCAGTACTTC

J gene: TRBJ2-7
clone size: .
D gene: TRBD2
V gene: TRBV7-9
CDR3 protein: CASSSDSGLPLFEQYF
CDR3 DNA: TGTGCCAGCAGCTCGGATAGCGGGCTCCCTTTATTTGAGCAGTACTTC

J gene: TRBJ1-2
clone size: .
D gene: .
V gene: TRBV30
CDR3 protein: CAWSHGSLGGYTF
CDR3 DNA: TGTGCCTGGTCACACGGGAGCTTAGGAGGCTACACCTTC

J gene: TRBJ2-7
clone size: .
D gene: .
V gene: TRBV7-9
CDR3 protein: CASSHPKGGRVHEQYF
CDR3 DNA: TGTGCCAGCAGCCACCCTAAGGGGGGGCGCGTCCACGAGCAGTACTTC

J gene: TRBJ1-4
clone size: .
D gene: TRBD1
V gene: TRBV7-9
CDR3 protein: CASSLAVTGANEKLFF
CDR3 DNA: TGTGCCAGCAGCTTAGCGGTGACAGGGGCTAATGAAAAACTGTTTTTT

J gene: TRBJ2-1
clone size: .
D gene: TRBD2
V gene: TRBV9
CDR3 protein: CASSVDGTSGRALYEQFF
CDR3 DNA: TGTGCCAGCAGCGTAGATGGAACTAGCGGGAGGGCCTTGTATGAGCAGTTCTTC

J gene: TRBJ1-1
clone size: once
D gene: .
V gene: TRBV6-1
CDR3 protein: CASSVRRAFF
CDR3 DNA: TGTGCCAGCAGTGTACGACGAGCTTTCTTT

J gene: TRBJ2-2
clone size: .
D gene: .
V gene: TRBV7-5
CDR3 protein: CVRSLGPGRGELFF
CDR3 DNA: TGTGTCAGAAGCTTAGGGCCCGGGCGGGGGGAGCTGTTTTTT

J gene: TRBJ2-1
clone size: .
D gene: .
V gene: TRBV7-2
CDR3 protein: CASSLAGGGLSSYNEQFF
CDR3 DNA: TGTGCCAGCAGCTTAGCAGGTGGGGGCCTGAGCTCCTACAATGAGCAGTTCTTC

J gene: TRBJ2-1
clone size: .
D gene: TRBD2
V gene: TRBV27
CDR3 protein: CASSFWGGSVSNEQFF
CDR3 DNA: TGTGCCAGCAGTTTCTGGGGCGGGAGCGTTTCAAATGAGCAGTTCTTC

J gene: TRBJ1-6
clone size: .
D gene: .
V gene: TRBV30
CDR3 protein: CARQVGDSPLHF
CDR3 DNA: TGTGCCCGCCAAGTTGGGGATTCACCCCTCCACTTT

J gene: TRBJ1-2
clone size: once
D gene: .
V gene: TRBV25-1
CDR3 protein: CASRGQLPGFNYGYTF
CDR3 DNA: TGTGCCAGCAGAGGACAGTTACCGGGGTTTAACTATGGCTACACCTTC

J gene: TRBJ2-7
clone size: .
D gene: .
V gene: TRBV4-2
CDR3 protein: CASSQGRTALEQYF
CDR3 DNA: TGTGCCAGCAGCCAAGGTCGGACAGCCCTTGAGCAGTACTTC

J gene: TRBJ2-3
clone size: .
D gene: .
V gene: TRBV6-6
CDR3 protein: CASSYEADTQYF
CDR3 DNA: TGTGCCAGCAGTTACGAGGCAGATACGCAGTATTTT

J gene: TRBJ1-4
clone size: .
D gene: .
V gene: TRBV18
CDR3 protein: CASSPDRNEKLFF
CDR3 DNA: TGTGCCAGCTCACCCGACAGAAATGAAAAACTGTTTTTT

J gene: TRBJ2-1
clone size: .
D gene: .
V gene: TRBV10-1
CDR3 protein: CASSESGFSYNEQFF
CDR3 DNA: TGCGCCAGCAGTGAGTCAGGGTTCTCCTACAATGAGCAGTTCTTC